This TCR beta chain emerged from a study of T cell repertoires in cytomegalovirus infection. Across the whole study: Recently described HLA-C-restricted plus well-studied HLA-B-restricted CMV epitopes were used. Matching HLA type, along with CMV infection, was indicated by public TCR beta signatures. Study outcomes and limitations: Cumulative frequency of public TCR beta families picked out carriers of CMV plus the relevant HLA. In two of eight donors, the top clonotype was HLA-C-restricted CMV-specific.

This clonotype has ten or more counts. Its antigen is undetermined. V shed 1 base and J shed 0 bases, with 12 bases lying between them. The CDR3 contains 17 residues. Per the germline V gene, CDR1 is SGHTA and CDR2 is FQGNSA. TCRdb reanalysed the reads using MiXCR and keeps one entry per CDR3 protein. The sample lists approximately 910,000 distinct CDR3 sequences, about 33% occurring once. This rearrangement joins TRBV7-2 to TRBJ1-4; tentative D call: TRBD1 (6 bases). The input for sequencing was cultured CD8+ T cells from PBMCs, taken from culture after CMV antigen stimulation. The receptor comes from a human donor in good health (CMV status not recorded). Some clones in this sample may be carry-over from other donors' samples. In nucleotides, the CDR3 is TGTGCCAGCAGCTTAGTCCTCTCAGGGGCAACTAATGAAAAACTGTTTTTT. As protein: CASSLVLSGATNEKLFF.